A selection of T cell receptor beta chains follows, all from one sample in a study of patients and donors after allogeneic stem cell transplantation. TCRdb re-called the RT-PCR reads with MiXCR, one entry per CDR3 protein. The data contain about a million distinct CDR3 sequences, about a sixth of them seen just once; the ten biggest clones take up 5% to 7.5%. The sequencing input was blood, either unsorted or a sorted T cell fraction (not recorded which). Receptors originate from a human donor who was either an allogeneic HSCT recipient or a stem cell or donor lymphocyte infusion donor (not recorded which). It is not recorded whose cells these are; they may come from a transplant donor. Each CDR3 is given with its conserved first and last residue. A D gene is named only where the DNA matches it firmly. Rows give clone size only sometimes, using once, few, many, or a class for an expanded clone.

>TRBV5-1|TRBJ2-7|few|NA
CASSLYLEDYEQYF
TGCGCCAGCAGCTTGTATCTGGAGGACTACGAGCAGTACTTC
>TRBV12-3/TRBV12-4|TRBJ2-4|many|TRBD1
CASSRDRGPKNIQYF
TGTGCCAGCAGCCGAGATAGGGGGCCCAAAAACATTCAGTACTTC
>TRBV7-6|TRBJ1-2|few|NA
CASTPGGPTYGYTF
TGTGCCAGCACTCCCGGGGGTCCGACCTATGGCTACACCTTC
>TRBV6-1|TRBJ1-4|NA|NA
CASSVWVTNEKLFF
TGTGCCAGTAGCGTCTGGGTAACTAATGAAAAACTGTTTTTT
>TRBV3-1|TRBJ1-1|NA|NA
CASSLTGRPRTEAFF
TGTGCCAGCAGCCTCACGGGGAGGCCCCGCACTGAAGCTTTCTTT
>TRBV15|TRBJ2-3|few|TRBD1
CATSRLTGGESDTQYF
TGTGCCACCAGCAGATTGACAGGGGGCGAATCAGATACGCAGTATTTT
>TRBV10-3|TRBJ2-7|NA|TRBD2
CAIRTSVNEQYF
TGTGCCATCAGGACTAGCGTAAACGAGCAGTACTTC
>TRBV12-3/TRBV12-4|TRBJ2-5|few|NA
CASSYTSLAQYF
TGTGCCAGCAGCTACACTAGTCTGGCCCAGTACTTC
>TRBV19|TRBJ2-7|NA|NA
CASSMGVTRRSYEQYF
TGTGCCAGTAGTATGGGGGTGACCCGGCGCTCCTACGAGCAGTACTTC
>TRBV2|TRBJ2-7|NA|TRBD2
CASKRGLAGGIHEQYF
TGTGCCAGCAAAAGAGGACTAGCGGGAGGAATCCACGAGCAGTACTTC
>TRBV12-3/TRBV12-4|TRBJ2-1|NA|TRBD2
CASSPGAASGGYNEQFF
TGTGCCAGCAGTCCTGGGGCCGCTAGCGGGGGTTACAATGAGCAGTTCTTC
>TRBV20-1|TRBJ2-7|NA|TRBD1
CSARGQGTDEQYF
TGCAGTGCTAGGGGACAGGGTACCGACGAGCAGTACTTC
>TRBV4-2|TRBJ1-5|many|NA
CASSSGHHSNQPQHF
TGTGCCAGCAGCTCCGGACACCATAGCAATCAGCCCCAGCATTTT
>TRBV6-1|TRBJ2-3|few|TRBD2
CASRLAGQDTQYF
TGTGCCAGCAGGTTAGCGGGTCAGGATACGCAGTATTTT
>TRBV7-8|TRBJ2-1|few|TRBD2
CASSPPGTSGRSSYNEQFF
TGTGCCAGCAGCCCCCCCGGGACTAGCGGGAGGAGCTCCTACAATGAGCAGTTCTTC
>TRBV20-1|TRBJ1-2|NA|TRBD1
CSARDGWTGFDGYTF
TGCAGTGCTAGAGATGGCTGGACAGGGTTCGATGGCTACACCTTC
>TRBV20-1|TRBJ1-4|few|TRBD1
CSARGAGTGVEKLFF
TGCAGTGCTAGGGGGGCAGGGACAGGGGTCGAAAAACTGTTTTTT
>TRBV6-4|TRBJ2-1|NA|TRBD2
CASTQLAGAWNEQFF
TGTGCCAGCACCCAACTAGCGGGGGCCTGGAATGAGCAGTTCTTC
>TRBV5-1|TRBJ1-5|few|TRBD1
CASSPGTGDSLNQPQHF
TGCGCCAGCAGCCCCGGGACAGGGGATAGTTTAAATCAGCCCCAGCATTTT
>TRBV5-1|TRBJ1-1|NA|TRBD1
CASSSGQAIAMNTEAFF
TGCGCCAGCAGCTCCGGACAGGCCATTGCGATGAACACTGAAGCTTTCTTT
>TRBV27|TRBJ2-7|few|TRBD1
CASCRDRGSEQYF
TGTGCCAGCTGCCGGGACAGGGGCTCCGAGCAGTACTTC
>TRBV30|TRBJ1-1|NA|NA
CAWTLNTEAFF
TGTGCCTGGACATTGAACACTGAAGCTTTCTTT
>TRBV28|TRBJ2-1|NA|NA
CASSFERSGDEQFF
TGTGCCAGCAGTTTTGAGAGATCGGGCGATGAGCAGTTCTTC
>TRBV19|TRBJ1-2|few|NA
CASSIDSGYGYTF
TGTGCCAGTAGTATCGACAGCGGCTATGGCTACACCTTC
>TRBV27|TRBJ1-1|few|NA
CASSLSPDYRLLGTEAFF
TGTGCCAGCAGTTTATCACCTGATTACAGGCTGTTGGGCACTGAAGCTTTCTTT
>TRBV9|TRBJ1-1|NA|NA
CASSVGGVAGTEAFF
TGTGCCAGCAGCGTAGGGGGGGTTGCGGGCACTGAAGCTTTCTTT
>TRBV28|TRBJ1-1|NA|NA
CASSIYQGSGTEAFF
TGTGCCAGCAGTATATATCAGGGTTCGGGCACTGAAGCTTTCTTT
>TRBV7-3|TRBJ1-1|once|NA
CASSGVGMNTEAFF
TGTGCCAGCAGCGGGGTGGGAATGAACACTGAAGCTTTCTTT
>TRBV20-1|TRBJ1-6|few|NA
CSAHRVGNSPLHF
TGCAGTGCCCACCGGGTCGGAAATTCACCCCTCCACTTT
>TRBV12-3/TRBV12-4|TRBJ1-6|NA|NA
CASRNREGSPLHF
TGTGCCAGCAGAAACAGGGAGGGTTCACCCCTCCACTTT
>TRBV20-1|TRBJ1-1|few|NA
CSARDLFGHREAFF
TGCAGTGCTAGAGATCTCTTTGGACACCGTGAAGCTTTCTTT
>TRBV6-1|TRBJ2-1|once|TRBD2
CASSQRTSGRNEQFF
TGTGCCAGCAGTCAACGGACTAGCGGCCGAAATGAGCAGTTCTTC
>TRBV2|TRBJ2-1|NA|TRBD2
CASSGPGLAGVGQFF
TGTGCCAGCAGTGGTCCGGGACTAGCGGGAGTAGGACAGTTCTTC
>TRBV9|TRBJ2-7|NA|NA
CASSPSGRGAYEQYF
TGTGCCAGCAGCCCCTCGGGGCGCGGGGCCTACGAGCAGTACTTC
>TRBV4-2|TRBJ1-2|NA|TRBD1
CASNRDRGYGYTF
TGTGCCAGCAACCGGGACAGGGGTTATGGCTACACCTTC
>TRBV20-1|TRBJ1-3|few|NA
CSARDTEAGNTIYF
TGCAGTGCTAGGGACACCGAGGCTGGAAACACCATATATTTT
>TRBV6-2/TRBV6-3|TRBJ2-7|NA|NA
CASSYRKTYEQYF
TGTGCCAGCAGTTACCGGAAAACCTACGAGCAGTACTTC
>TRBV6-1|TRBJ1-1|many|TRBD1
CASIPGQEAFF
TGTGCCAGCATTCCGGGACAGGAAGCTTTCTTT
>TRBV7-9|TRBJ2-7|few|NA
CASSLATDTYEQYF
TGTGCCAGCAGCTTAGCCACTGACACCTACGAGCAGTACTTC
>TRBV7-9|TRBJ2-7|few|TRBD2
CASSPSGRTNSYEQYF
TGTGCCAGCAGCCCGAGCGGGAGGACCAACTCCTACGAGCAGTACTTC
>TRBV12-3/TRBV12-4|TRBJ1-5|NA|NA
CASSFQGRGNQPQHF
TGTGCCAGCAGTTTTCAGGGACGGGGCAATCAGCCCCAGCATTTT
>TRBV27|TRBJ2-7|few|NA
CASSSVVTDPYEQYF
TGTGCCAGCAGTTCCGTCGTGACAGACCCATACGAGCAGTACTTC
>TRBV14|TRBJ1-2|few|NA
CASSHTSYGYTF
TGTGCCAGCAGCCATACCAGCTATGGCTACACCTTC
>TRBV15|TRBJ1-1|few|NA
CATSKQGMNTEAFF
TGTGCCACCAGCAAACAGGGCATGAACACTGAAGCTTTCTTT
>TRBV5-1|TRBJ2-3|many|NA
CASGKTGPSTDTQYF
TGCGCCAGCGGAAAGACTGGACCTAGCACAGATACGCAGTATTTT
>TRBV5-6|TRBJ1-6|NA|NA
CASSVGPDINSPLHF
TGTGCCAGCAGCGTGGGACCGGATATCAATTCACCCCTCCACTTT
>TRBV20-1|TRBJ1-2|few|NA
CSARDPDSPYGYTF
TGCAGTGCTAGAGATCCGGACAGCCCCTATGGCTACACCTTC
>TRBV10-3|TRBJ1-3|NA|NA
CAISALAGPSGNTIYF
TGTGCCATCAGTGCCCTAGCGGGACCCTCTGGAAACACCATATATTTT
>TRBV7-9|TRBJ2-1|NA|NA
CASRGRDHSSYNEQFF
TGTGCCAGCAGGGGCCGGGACCACAGCTCCTACAATGAGCAGTTCTTC
>TRBV20-1|TRBJ2-7|few|TRBD1
CSARDLGQASYEQYF
TGCAGTGCTAGAGATTTGGGACAGGCCTCCTACGAGCAGTACTTC
>TRBV9|TRBJ2-2|NA|TRBD1
CASSVGTGANGELFF
TGTGCCAGCAGCGTGGGGACAGGGGCGAACGGGGAGCTGTTTTTT
>TRBV5-1|TRBJ1-4|NA|TRBD1
CATSTGPNEKLFF
TGCGCCACCTCGACAGGGCCTAATGAAAAGCTGTTTTTT
>TRBV7-9|TRBJ2-1|few|TRBD2
CASSVIAGGAVDDEQFF
TGTGCCAGCAGCGTTATAGCGGGAGGGGCGGTAGACGATGAGCAGTTCTTC
>TRBV30|TRBJ2-4|few|NA
CAWSVLLLDIQYF
TGTGCCTGGAGTGTACTCCTCCTCGACATTCAGTACTTC
>TRBV18|TRBJ1-6|NA|NA
CASSPTHRDSNSPLHF
TGTGCCAGCTCACCTACACACCGAGACAGTAATTCACCCCTCCACTTT